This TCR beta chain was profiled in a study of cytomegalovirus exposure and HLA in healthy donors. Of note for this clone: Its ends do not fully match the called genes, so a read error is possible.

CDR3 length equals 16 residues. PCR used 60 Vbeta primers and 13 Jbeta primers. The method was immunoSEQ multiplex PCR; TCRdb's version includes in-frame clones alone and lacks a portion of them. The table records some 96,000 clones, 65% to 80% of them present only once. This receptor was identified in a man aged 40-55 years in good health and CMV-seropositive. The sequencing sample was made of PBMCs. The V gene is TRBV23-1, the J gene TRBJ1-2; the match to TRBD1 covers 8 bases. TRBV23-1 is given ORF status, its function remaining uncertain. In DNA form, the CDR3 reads TGCGCCAGCAGGCAATCGACAGGGGAGGATAACTATGGCTACACCTTC. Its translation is CASRQSTGEDNYGYTF.